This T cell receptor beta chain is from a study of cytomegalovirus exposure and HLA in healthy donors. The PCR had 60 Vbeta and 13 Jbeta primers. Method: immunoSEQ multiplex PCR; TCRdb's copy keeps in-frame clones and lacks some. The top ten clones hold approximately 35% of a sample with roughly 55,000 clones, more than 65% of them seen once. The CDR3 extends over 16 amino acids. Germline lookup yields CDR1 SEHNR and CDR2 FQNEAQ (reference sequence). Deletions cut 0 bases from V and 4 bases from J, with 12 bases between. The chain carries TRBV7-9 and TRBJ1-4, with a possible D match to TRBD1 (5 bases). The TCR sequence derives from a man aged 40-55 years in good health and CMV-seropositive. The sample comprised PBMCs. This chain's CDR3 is CASSLAPTDGNEKLFF. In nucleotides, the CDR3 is TGTGCCAGCAGCTTAGCCCCGACAGACGGTAATGAAAAACTGTTTTTT.